This is a list of T cell receptor beta chains from one sample in a study of shared clonotypes between healthy human individuals. Assay: immunoSEQ multiplex PCR; the TCRdb copy retains only in-frame clones and omits some. The sample includes under 130,000 clones, approximately 70% of them seen just once. Sequenced material: memory CD8+ T cells sorted from blood. These receptors originate from a woman aged 30 to 39 in good health. CDR3s include the opening cysteine and the closing phenylalanine or tryptophan. Clone size is shown for a subset of rows, as once, few, many or a class of expanded clone.

.	13	TRBJ2-5	TRBV27	CASSSPFQETQYF
.	15	TRBJ2-1	TRBV27	CASSWSDREYNEQFF
few	17	TRBJ2-1	TRBV4-1	CASSQVSLAATYNEQFF
.	15	TRBJ2-1	TRBV10-3	CAISELVAGGNEQFF
medium-sized	18	TRBJ1-2	TRBV4-2	CASSQELPEPRDRNGYTF
.	18	TRBJ2-7	TRBV5-1	CASSHGGSGRDSIYEQYF
.	15	TRBJ2-1	TRBV4-1	CASGESEDSYNEQFF
.	13	TRBJ2-1	TRBV2	CASERDTYNEQFF
few	14	TRBJ2-2	TRBV27	CASSPLSGPLELFF
.	18	TRBJ2-7	TRBV28	CASSWLGQGALVGIEQYF
.	12	TRBJ2-7	TRBV19	CASSAMVGWQYF
.	15	TRBJ2-3	TRBV4-1	CASSQDLAYTDTQYF
.	13	TRBJ2-3	TRBV29-1	CSVDTGGTDTQYF
once	18	TRBJ2-7	TRBV4-1	CASSHPCSLGCRVNEQYF
.	11	TRBJ1-1	TRBV6-4	CASRDGTEAFF
many	11	TRBJ2-5	TRBV6-6	CASSHGETQYF
.	14	TRBJ1-6	TRBV25-1	CASSPIGGVSPLHF
.	13	TRBJ1-1	TRBV6-1	CASSASRVPEAFF
once	15	TRBJ2-5	TRBV14	CASSHGTSSLVAQYF
many	14	TRBJ2-5	TRBV13	CASSWRGQEVTQYF
.	15	TRBJ2-7	TRBV28	CASSWTGGMSYEQYF
few	14	TRBJ1-2	TRBV19	CASSIWGLSYGYTF
.	16	TRBJ2-7	TRBV15	CATSRDRTSATYEQYF
.	15	TRBJ1-1	TRBV9	CASSVGGGSHTEAFF
.	16	TRBJ2-3	TRBV5-4	CASSLRLAGGADTQYF
few	15	TRBJ2-2	TRBV9	CASAGTSGAHGELFF
.	13	TRBJ1-2	TRBV19	CASSGVDNYGYTF
many	17	TRBJ2-3	TRBV25-1	CASSAPDSGRTTDTQYF
few	11	TRBJ1-1	TRBV7-9	CASNQGTEAFF
.	16	TRBJ2-7	TRBV4-2	CASSQDYQRDSYEQYF
.	15	TRBJ2-2	TRBV9	CASSVVAFNTGELFF
many	15	TRBJ2-2	TRBV6-5	CASRTGQLNTGELFF
.	16	TRBJ1-2	TRBV5-4	CASRPKNRVNYYGYTF
.	13	TRBJ2-7	TRBV7-9	CASSLGGIYEQYF
once	17	TRBJ2-7	TRBV5-1	CASSAMGLAGVPYEQYF
.	16	TRBJ2-1	TRBV19	CASTEQGAGIYNEQFF
.	14	TRBJ1-1	TRBV30	CAWKRDIFNTEAFF
.	16	TRBJ2-2	TRBV6-4	CASSEQGPTRPGELFF
few	16	TRBJ2-2	TRBV5-1	CASSLFPQINTGELFF
.	14	TRBJ2-7	TRBV11-2	CASRKTDRDHEQYF
.	14	TRBJ1-1	TRBV27	CASSRPGMNTEAFF
.	15	TRBJ2-7	TRBV5-1	CASIQDGSGLGEQYF
.	13	TRBJ2-7	TRBV27	CASSWTQRSEQYF